Following are 31 T cell receptor beta chains from one sample sequenced in a study of blood T cell dynamics during melanoma immunotherapy. Time point of the sample: week 3, after first cycle of checkpoint inhibitor. Sequenced by immunoSEQ multiplex PCR; TCRdb stores in-frame clones only, minus some. In the table there are around 20,000 clones, about 85% of which are singletons. This sample comprised blood, obtained from a patient treated with checkpoint blockade. These receptor sequences come from a human donor with melanoma.

The V and J genes are TRBV6-1 and TRBJ1-4; no definite D call. Trimming pared 3 bases from V and 0 bases from J, leaving 8 bases between. The CDR3 sequence is 15 residues long. Germline V gene lookup returns CDR1 MNHNS and CDR2 SASEGT. This CDR3 reads CASSDFDATNEKLFF. As DNA, the CDR3 is TGTGCCAGCAGTGATTTTGATGCAACTAATGAAAAACTGTTTTTT.

The chain employs TRBV9 and TRBJ2-1; TRBD1 aligns across 9 bases. CDR3 length equals 16 residues. Germline CDR1 and CDR2: SGDLS and YYNGEE. With V trimmed by 0 bases and J by 6 bases, 7 bases remained unmatched. The CDR3 here is CASSVDLTGGSNEQFF. The CDR3 DNA reads as TGTGCCAGCAGCGTAGATTTGACAGGGGGGTCCAATGAGCAGTTCTTC.

The chain uses TRBV11-3 and TRBJ2-7; 8 positions agree with TRBD1. V was clipped by 5 bases and J by 6 bases; unmatched bases: 9. CDR1 is SGHNT, CDR2 YENEEA, per germline. This CDR3 is 14 amino acids long. For the CDR3, the DNA is TGTGCCAGCAGCCCGACAGGGGAAGTTAGCGAGCAGTACTTC. Encoded protein: CASSPTGEVSEQYF.

The chain uses TRBV7-3 and TRBJ1-1, with no clear D. The V gene lost 5 bases and the J gene lost 1 base, with 8 bases spanning the gap. The CDR3 spans 13 residues. Germline CDR1 SGHTA, CDR2 FQGTGA. The CDR3 loop reads CASSRSTNTEAFF. DNA for the CDR3: TGTGCCAGCAGCCGTAGCACGAACACTGAAGCTTTCTTT.

The chain joins TRBV5-1 to TRBJ2-1, with D tentatively TRBD2 (6 bases). V was cut by 0 bases and J by 0 bases, with 16 bases left in between. Germline V gene lookup returns CDR1 SGHRS and CDR2 YFSETQ. The CDR3 has 18 residues. CDR3 residues: CASSLVVRTIHSYNEQFF. Written as DNA, the CDR3 is TGCGCCAGCAGCTTGGTTGTCCGGACTATCCACTCCTACAATGAGCAGTTCTTC.

This chain's CDR3 is CSVSTNYGYTF. CDR3 nucleotides: TGCAGCGTGTCAACCAACTATGGCTACACCTTC. J is TRBJ1-2 and V is TRBV29-1; D is unclear. This CDR3 contains 11 residues. Germline V gives CDR1 SQVTM, CDR2 ANQGSEA. V gave up 6 bases and J gave up 2 bases, with 7 bases separating them.

This chain links TRBV5-1 with TRBJ2-1; 11 positions agree with TRBD2. The CDR3 is 16 amino acids. From germline, CDR1 is SGHRS and CDR2 YFSETQ. J was trimmed by 8 bases and V by 2 bases; bases with no gene match: 9. The CDR3 loop reads CASSFSLAGGNDEQFF. CDR3 sequence (DNA): TGCGCCAGCAGCTTCAGTTTAGCGGGAGGGAACGATGAGCAGTTCTTC.

This sequence joins TRBV28 and TRBJ2-5; 8 bases fit TRBD1. Trimming at V came to 5 bases and at J to 7 bases, leaving 15 bases not matched to a gene. The germline V gene encodes CDR1 MDHEN and CDR2 SYDVKM. CDR3 length: 16 amino acids. The DNA of the CDR3 is TGTGCCAGCAGTGCTCCGGGACAGGCCCCCAAAGGGACCCAGTACTTC. Its translation is CASSAPGQAPKGTQYF.

This CDR3 reads CAWSAGSYNSPLHF. The CDR3 bases are TGTGCCTGGTCCGCGGGCTCCTATAATTCACCCCTCCACTTT. The J gene is TRBJ1-6, the V gene TRBV30; no firm D call. The CDR3 extends over 14 amino acids. V lost 5 bases to trimming and J lost 0 bases, with 8 bases between them. Per the germline V gene, CDR1 is GTSNPN and CDR2 is SVGIG (reference sequence). Supplemented by reference TRBV30 and TRBJ1-6, the full variable domain reads SQTIHQWPATLVQPVGSPLSLECTVEGTSNPNLYWYRQAAGRGLQLLFYSVGIGQISSEVPQNLSASRPQDRQFILSSKKLLLSDSGFYLCAWSAGSYNSPLHFGNGTRLTVT.

CDR3 in DNA: TGTGCCAGCAGCTTCGATTCGGGGTACTACGCTGAAGCTTTCTTT. It encodes CASSFDSGYYAEAFF. The chain recombines TRBV5-6 with TRBJ1-1; D is unclear. V lost 2 bases to trimming and J lost 6 bases, with 17 bases between them. Germline CDR1 is SGHDT and CDR2 is YYEEEE. This CDR3 has 15 residues.

The chain is built from TRBV5-1 and TRBJ2-5, with D hard to call. V shed 0 bases and J shed 2 bases, with 8 bases lying between them. Germline loops: CDR1 SGHRS, CDR2 YFSETQ. CDR3 length: 14 residues. CDR3 DNA sequence: TGCGCCAGCAGCTTGGGAGCCCTACAAGAGACCCAGTACTTC. It encodes CASSLGALQETQYF.

This rearrangement joins TRBV23-1 to TRBJ2-7, with D unresolved. Being an ORF, TRBV23-1 has a function that is uncertain. Trimming removed 4 bases from V and 0 bases from J, with 16 bases in between. The CDR3 covers 16 residues. The CDR3 bases are TGCGCCAGCAGTCCCCCGAGGCAGTACTTCTCCTACGAGCAGTACTTC. It codes for CASSPPRQYFSYEQYF.

The chain joins TRBV5-1 to TRBJ2-2; D possibly matches TRBD1 or TRBD2 (6 bases each). The germline V gene has CDR1 SGHRS and CDR2 YFSETQ. V gave up 0 bases and J gave up 6 bases, with 9 bases separating them. The CDR3 consists of 14 residues. CDR3 sequence: CASSLEGEAGELFF. CDR3 coding DNA: TGCGCCAGCAGCTTGGAGGGGGAGGCCGGGGAGCTGTTTTTT. The complete variable domain, with remaining parts taken from reference TRBV5-1 and TRBJ2-2, reads KAGVTQTPRYLIKTRGQQVTLSCSPISGHRSVSWYQQTPGQGLQFLFEYFSETQRNKGNFPGRFSGRQFSNSRSEMNVSTLELGDSALYLCASSLEGEAGELFFGEGSRLTVL.

V is TRBV6-5 and J is TRBJ2-7, with D possibly being TRBD1 (5 bases). CDR3 size: 14 residues. The V end was cut by 3 bases, the J end by 3 bases, with 12 bases between. Looked up from germline, CDR1 is MNHEY and CDR2 is SVGAGI. The CDR3 DNA reads as TGTGCCAGCAGTTATGGGCAGGGTGGCTACGAGCAGTACTTC. Its translation: CASSYGQGGYEQYF.

V and J are TRBV5-5 and TRBJ1-5, with D possibly being TRBD1 (5 bases). This CDR3 is 16 amino acids long. V dropped 2 bases and J dropped 5 bases, with 17 bases sitting between them. CDR1 and CDR2 (germline): SGHKS, YYEKEE (reference sequence). CDR3: CASSFRLGVRDQPQHF. The CDR3 nucleotides are TGTGCCAGCAGCTTTAGGCTGGGGGTTCGGGATCAGCCCCAGCATTTT.

The rearrangement uses TRBV27 and TRBJ2-7; D not certain. V shed 6 bases and J shed 0 bases, with 12 bases lying between them. The V gene's germline CDR1 is MNHEY and CDR2 SMNVEV (reference sequence). The CDR3 has 14 residues. The CDR3 spells CASSTNRNSYEQYF. CDR3 coding DNA: TGTGCCAGCAGCACCAACAGAAACTCCTACGAGCAGTACTTC.

The chain employs TRBV5-8 and TRBJ1-3, with D maybe TRBD1 (5 bases). Germline assignment: CDR1 SGHTS and CDR2 YDEGEE. The CDR3 totals 16 residues. The V end lost 1 base, the J end lost 1 base, and 12 bases lay between the germline ends. CDR3 region: CASSLQRDWSGNTIYF. The CDR3 DNA follows: TGTGCCAGCAGCTTGCAAAGGGACTGGTCTGGAAACACCATATATTTT.

The rearrangement links TRBV5-4 to TRBJ2-2, with D perhaps given as TRBD1 or TRBD2 (5 bases each). The CDR3 runs to 14 residues. Germline V gene lookup returns CDR1 SGHNT and CDR2 YYREEE (reference sequence). V gave up 10 bases and J gave up 1 base, with 14 bases separating them. The CDR3, as DNA: TGTGCCGGGGGACCTCTCGAGAACACCGGGGAGCTGTTTTTT. It translates to CAGGPLENTGELFF.

This clone was seen more than once but under ten times. A read error may account for a junction end that differs from germline. The J gene is TRBJ2-6, the V gene TRBV7-7; D may be TRBD1 or TRBD2 (6 bases each). The CDR3 extends over 20 amino acids. Germline-derived CDR1 and CDR2 are SSHAT and FNYEAQ (reference sequence). CDR3 coding DNA: TGTGCTAGCAGCCCCACTAAGGGGGGTTTGCTTAGCTCTGGGGCCAACGTCCTGACTTTC. As protein: CASSPTKGGLLSSGANVLTF.

This clone turned up a few times. The V call is TRBV7-8, the J call TRBJ2-7; D might be TRBD1 (5 bases). V dropped 1 base and J dropped 3 bases, with 13 bases sitting between them. CDR1 and CDR2 from the germline V gene are SGHVS and FQNEAQ. The CDR3 covers 15 residues. The CDR3 DNA reads TGTGCCAGCAGCTTAGGGGCCGGCAGGGACTACGAGCAGTACTTC. It is translated as CASSLGAGRDYEQYF.

The V call is TRBV5-5, the J call TRBJ2-7, with 9 bases that match TRBD1. The CDR3 loop spans 14 amino acids. Looked up from germline, CDR1 is SGHKS and CDR2 is YYEKEE (reference sequence). Unmatched junction bases numbered 7, after V lost 4 bases and J lost 5 bases. This chain's CDR3 is CASSRGQGNNEQYF. CDR3 bases: TGTGCCAGCAGCCGGGGACAGGGAAACAACGAGCAGTACTTC.

The rearrangement links TRBV6-1 to TRBJ2-7; 8 nucleotides align to TRBD2. Trimming took 2 bases from V and 5 from J; bases not matched to a gene: 8. This CDR3 has 15 amino acids. Germline loops: CDR1 MNHNS, CDR2 SASEGT. The CDR3 nucleotides are TGTGCCAGCAGTGAATTAAGCGGGAGTTCCGACGAGCAGTACTTC. It codes for CASSELSGSSDEQYF.

This chain joins TRBV9 and TRBJ2-1; D remains unclear. Looked up from germline, CDR1 is SGDLS and CDR2 is YYNGEE. V lost 4 bases and J lost 0, with 11 bases in between. CDR3 length: 15 amino acids. The CDR3, as DNA: TGTGCCAGCAGCCCAGACGCGAGCTCCTACAATGAGCAGTTCTTC. Translation: CASSPDASSYNEQFF.

This chain uses TRBV2 with TRBJ2-1; D is unresolved. V was trimmed by 10 bases and J by 0 bases, leaving 10 bases between them. CDR3 length: 13 amino acids. Germline V lookup: CDR1 SNHLY, CDR2 FYNNEI. CDR3 sequence (DNA): TGTGCCAACGGGTTGAGCTCCTACAATGAGCAGTTCTTC. As protein: CANGLSSYNEQFF.

As for this clone: A junction boundary mismatches the germline segment, possibly from a read error. This sequence joins TRBV2 and TRBJ2-1, with 8 positions matching TRBD2. Germline assignment: CDR1 SNHLY and CDR2 FYNNEI. The CDR3 consists of 14 residues. The CDR3 sequence: CANSELAAYNEQFF. In DNA form, the CDR3 reads TGTGCCAACAGTGAACTAGCGGCTTACAATGAGCAGTTCTTC. Using reference TRBV2 and TRBJ2-1 for the parts outside the CDR3, the full variable domain is EPEVTQTPSHQVTQMGQEVILRCVPISNHLYFYWYRQILGQKVEFLVSFYNNEISEKSEIFDDQFSVERPDGSNFTLKIRSTKLEDSAMYFCANSELAAYNEQFFGPGTRLTVL.

The chain carries TRBV2 and TRBJ1-5; D may be TRBD1 (6 bases). The CDR3 is 14 amino acids. The V end was cut by 6 bases, the J end by 1 base, with 10 bases between. Looked up from germline, CDR1 is SNHLY and CDR2 is FYNNEI. The CDR3 reads CASRRGASNQPQHF. Here the CDR3 DNA reads TGTGCCAGCAGAAGGGGGGCCAGCAATCAGCCCCAGCATTTT. The full variable domain, in which reference TRBV2 and TRBJ1-5 provide the parts outside the CDR3, is EPEVTQTPSHQVTQMGQEVILRCVPISNHLYFYWYRQILGQKVEFLVSFYNNEISEKSEIFDDQFSVERPDGSNFTLKIRSTKLEDSAMYFCASRRGASNQPQHFGDGTRLSIL.

The rearrangement links TRBV27 to TRBJ1-2; D may be TRBD1 (5 bases). V lost 3 bases to trimming and J lost 8 bases, with 16 bases between them. The CDR3 length is 14 residues. CDR1 and CDR2 (germline): MNHEY, SMNVEV (reference sequence). The CDR3 bases are TGTGCCAGCAGTTTCAGGGATCCATATGAGGGCTACACCTTC. Its translation is CASSFRDPYEGYTF.

This chain joins TRBV28 and TRBJ1-6; TRBD1 aligns across 10 bases. The CDR3 contains 14 residues. The V and J ends lost 8 bases and 9 bases, in that order; junction bases with no gene match: 7. Germline lookup yields CDR1 MDHEN and CDR2 SYDVKM. The CDR3 bases are TGTGCCAGCTCTAGGGACAGGGGAGTTTCACCCCTCCACTTT. Its protein product is CASSRDRGVSPLHF.

The chain has TRBV7-2 and TRBJ2-1; TRBD1 is a possible D gene (6 bases). The CDR3 covers 14 residues. With 4 bases removed from V and 13 bases from J, the gap between germline ends came to 20 bases. CDR1 is SGHTA and CDR2 is FQGNSA in the germline V gene. The CDR3 DNA reads TGTGCCAGCAGCTACATCCCGACAGGTTATCAACAGTTCTTC. Protein sequence: CASSYIPTGYQQFF.

This sequence joins TRBV7-9 and TRBJ1-2; the D is unclear. The germline V gene encodes CDR1 SEHNR and CDR2 FQNEAQ (reference sequence). This CDR3 contains 14 residues. V lost 1 base and J 2 bases, leaving 8 bases between the germline ends. The DNA for the CDR3 is TGTGCCAGCAGCTTAGACGGTTGGAACTATGGCTACACCTTC. Protein: CASSLDGWNYGYTF.

J is TRBJ2-1 and V is TRBV29-1, with D possibly TRBD2 on 5 matching bases. The CDR3 contains 19 residues. Germline lookup yields CDR1 SQVTM and CDR2 ANQGSEA. V lost 3 bases to trimming and J lost 3 bases, with 27 bases between them. CDR3 nucleotide sequence: TGCAGCGTTGAGGCCGGGGTAGCATCGAAGCTGTGGATCTACAATGAGCAGTTCTTC. It codes for CSVEAGVASKLWIYNEQFF.